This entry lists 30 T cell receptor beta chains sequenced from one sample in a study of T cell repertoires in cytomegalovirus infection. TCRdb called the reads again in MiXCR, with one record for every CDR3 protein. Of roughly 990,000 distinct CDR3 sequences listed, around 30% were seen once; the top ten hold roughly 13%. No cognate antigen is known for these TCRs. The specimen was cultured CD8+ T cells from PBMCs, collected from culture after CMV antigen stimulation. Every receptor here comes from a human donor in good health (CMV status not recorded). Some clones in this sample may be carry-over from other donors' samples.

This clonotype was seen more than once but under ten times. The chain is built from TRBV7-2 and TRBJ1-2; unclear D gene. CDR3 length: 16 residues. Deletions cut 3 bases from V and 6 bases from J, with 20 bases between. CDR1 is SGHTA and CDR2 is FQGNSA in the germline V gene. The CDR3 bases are TGTGCCAGCAGCTTCTATACAGCCACACGTGCTCATGGCTACACCTTC. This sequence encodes CASSFYTATRAHGYTF.

DNA for the CDR3: TGTGCCAGCAGCCGCCCCGGGACAGGGGGAGATACGCAGTATTTT. This sequence encodes CASSRPGTGGDTQYF. This sequence joins TRBV5-4 and TRBJ2-3; TRBD1 agrees at 11 bases. Per the germline V gene, CDR1 is SGHNT and CDR2 is YYREEE (reference sequence). This CDR3 comprises 15 residues. V gave up 4 bases and J gave up 5 bases; unmatched junction bases: 6.

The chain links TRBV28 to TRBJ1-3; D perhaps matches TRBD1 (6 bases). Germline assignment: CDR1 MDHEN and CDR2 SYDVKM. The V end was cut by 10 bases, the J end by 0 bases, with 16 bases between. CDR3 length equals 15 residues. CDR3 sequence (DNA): TGTGCCACACGACAGGACCTTTCCTCTGGAAACACCATATATTTT. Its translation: CATRQDLSSGNTIYF.

In DNA form, the CDR3 reads TGTGCCAGCAGTTCCGGGACTACAAGCGGTGAGACCCAGTACTTC. Translating gives CASSSGTTSGETQYF. This chain joins TRBV6-5 and TRBJ2-5; TRBD2 matches at 7 bases. This CDR3 spans 15 amino acids. From germline, CDR1 is MNHEY and CDR2 SVGAGI. V lost 4 bases, J lost 5 bases, and 10 bases stayed unmatched.

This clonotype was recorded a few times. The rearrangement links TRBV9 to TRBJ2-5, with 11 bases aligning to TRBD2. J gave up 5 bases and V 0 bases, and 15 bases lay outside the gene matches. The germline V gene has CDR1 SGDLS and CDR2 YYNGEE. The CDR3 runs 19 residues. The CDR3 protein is CASSVGSGQPLAGAETQYF. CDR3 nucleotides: TGTGCCAGCAGCGTAGGGTCGGGACAACCACTAGCGGGGGCCGAGACCCAGTACTTC.

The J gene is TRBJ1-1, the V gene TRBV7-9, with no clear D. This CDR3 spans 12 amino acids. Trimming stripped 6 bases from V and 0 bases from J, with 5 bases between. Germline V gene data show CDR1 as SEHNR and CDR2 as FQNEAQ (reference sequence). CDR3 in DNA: TGTGCCAGCAGTAACCTGAACACTGAAGCTTTCTTT. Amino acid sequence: CASSNLNTEAFF.

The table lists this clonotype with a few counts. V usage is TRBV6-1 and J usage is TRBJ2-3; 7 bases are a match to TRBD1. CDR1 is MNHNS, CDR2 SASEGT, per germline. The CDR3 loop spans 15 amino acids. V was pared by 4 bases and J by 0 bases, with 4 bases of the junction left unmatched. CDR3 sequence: CASSATGVSTDTQYF. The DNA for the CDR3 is TGTGCCAGCAGTGCCACAGGGGTTAGCACAGATACGCAGTATTTT.

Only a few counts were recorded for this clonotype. The DNA for the CDR3 is TGTGCCAGCAGCTTTAGGGGGAGCTCTGGAAACACCATATATTTT. Translation gives CASSFRGSSGNTIYF. The chain links TRBV7-8 to TRBJ1-3; maybe TRBD1 (6 bases). V was trimmed by 3 bases and J by 0 bases, leaving 9 bases between them. The CDR3 loop spans 15 amino acids. Germline CDR1 reads SGHVS; CDR2 reads FQNEAQ. Using reference TRBV7-8 and TRBJ1-3 for the parts outside the CDR3, the full variable domain is GAGVSQSPRYKVAKRGQDVALRCDPISGHVSLFWYQQALGQGPEFLTYFQNEAQLDKSGLPSDRFFAERPEGSVSTLKIQRTQQEDSAVYLCASSFRGSSGNTIYFGEGSWLTVV.

CDR3 amino acids: CASSLNGANTEAFF. The CDR3 DNA sequence: TGTGCCAGCAGTTTAAATGGGGCGAACACTGAAGCTTTCTTT. The V gene is TRBV6-6, the J gene TRBJ1-1, with D maybe TRBD1 (5 bases). The germline CDR1 and CDR2 sequences are MNHNY and SVGAGI (reference sequence). Trimming pared 4 bases from V and 1 base from J, leaving 10 bases between. CDR3 length equals 14 residues.

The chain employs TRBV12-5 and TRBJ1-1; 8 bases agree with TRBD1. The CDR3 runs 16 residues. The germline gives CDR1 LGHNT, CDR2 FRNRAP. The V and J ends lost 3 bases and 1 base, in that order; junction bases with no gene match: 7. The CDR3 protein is CASGFTGGFRNTEAFF. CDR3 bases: TGTGCTAGTGGTTTCACAGGGGGGTTTCGGAACACTGAAGCTTTCTTT. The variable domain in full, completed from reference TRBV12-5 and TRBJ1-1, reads DARVTQTPRHKVTEMGQEVTMRCQPILGHNTVFWYRQTMMQGLELLAYFRNRAPLDDSGMPKDRFSAEMPDATLATLKIQPSEPRDSAVYFCASGFTGGFRNTEAFFGQGTRLTVV.

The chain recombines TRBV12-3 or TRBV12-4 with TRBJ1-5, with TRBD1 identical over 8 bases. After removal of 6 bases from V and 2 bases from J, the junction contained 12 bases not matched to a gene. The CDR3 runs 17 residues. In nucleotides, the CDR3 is TGTGCCAGCAGCCCGACCCCCAGGGGGCCCGGCAATCAGCCCCAGCATTTT. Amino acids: CASSPTPRGPGNQPQHF.

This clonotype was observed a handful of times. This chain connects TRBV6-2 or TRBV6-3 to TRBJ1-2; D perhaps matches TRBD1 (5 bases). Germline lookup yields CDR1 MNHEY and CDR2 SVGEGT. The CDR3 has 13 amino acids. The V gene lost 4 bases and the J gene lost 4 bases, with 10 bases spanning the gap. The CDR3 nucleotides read TGTGCCAGCAGTTCGACAGAGACCTATGGCTACACCTTC. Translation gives CASSSTETYGYTF.

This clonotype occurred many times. Written as DNA, the CDR3 is TGTGCCAGCAGCTTAGGCTGGGCAGTGAACACAGATACGCAGTATTTT. It is translated as CASSLGWAVNTDTQYF. The chain uses TRBV7-8 and TRBJ2-3, with D uncertain. Germline values: CDR1 SGHVS, CDR2 FQNEAQ. The germline V and J ends were trimmed by 1 base and 2 bases, with 13 bases remaining between them. The CDR3 totals 16 residues.

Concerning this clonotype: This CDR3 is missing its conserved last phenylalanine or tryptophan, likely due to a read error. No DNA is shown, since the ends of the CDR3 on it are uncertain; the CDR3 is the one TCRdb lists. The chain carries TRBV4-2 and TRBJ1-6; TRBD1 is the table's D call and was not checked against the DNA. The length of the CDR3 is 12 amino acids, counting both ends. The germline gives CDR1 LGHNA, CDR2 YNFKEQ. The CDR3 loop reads CASSQVGRRAHS.

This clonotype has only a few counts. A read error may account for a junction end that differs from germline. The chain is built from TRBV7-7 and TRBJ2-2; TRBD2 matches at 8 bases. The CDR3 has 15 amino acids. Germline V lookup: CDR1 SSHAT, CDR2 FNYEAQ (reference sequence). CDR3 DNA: TGTGCTAGCAGCCCTTCACGGGGGGGTACCGGGGAGCTGTTTTTT. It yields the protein CASSPSRGGTGELFF.

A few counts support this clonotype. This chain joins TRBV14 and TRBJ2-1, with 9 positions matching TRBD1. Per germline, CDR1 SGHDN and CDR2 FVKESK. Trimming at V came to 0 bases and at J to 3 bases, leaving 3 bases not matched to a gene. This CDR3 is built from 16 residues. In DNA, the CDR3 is TGTGCCAGCAGCCAAGAACAGGGGGCCTTCTACAATGAGCAGTTCTTC. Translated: CASSQEQGAFYNEQFF.

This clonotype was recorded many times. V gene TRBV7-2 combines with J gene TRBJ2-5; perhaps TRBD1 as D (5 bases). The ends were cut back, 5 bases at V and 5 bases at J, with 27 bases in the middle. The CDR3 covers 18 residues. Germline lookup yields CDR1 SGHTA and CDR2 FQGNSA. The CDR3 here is CASSQSLQEIPAEETQYF. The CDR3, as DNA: TGTGCCAGCAGCCAATCACTACAGGAGATACCTGCGGAGGAGACCCAGTACTTC.

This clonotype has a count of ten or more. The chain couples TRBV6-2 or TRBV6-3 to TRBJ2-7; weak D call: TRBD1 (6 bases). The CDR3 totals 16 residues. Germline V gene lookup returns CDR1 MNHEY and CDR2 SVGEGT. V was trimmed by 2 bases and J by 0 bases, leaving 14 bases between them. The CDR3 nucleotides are TGTGCCAGCAGTTACCGGGTGGGACAAGTCTCCTACGAGCAGTACTTC. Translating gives CASSYRVGQVSYEQYF.

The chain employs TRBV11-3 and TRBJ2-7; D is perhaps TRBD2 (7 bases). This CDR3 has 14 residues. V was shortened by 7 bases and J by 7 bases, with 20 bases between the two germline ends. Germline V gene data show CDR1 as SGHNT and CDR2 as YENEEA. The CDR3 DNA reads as TGTGCCAGCATCAATTTCCGGGGGGCTCGGGAGCAGTACGTC. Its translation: CASINFRGAREQYV.

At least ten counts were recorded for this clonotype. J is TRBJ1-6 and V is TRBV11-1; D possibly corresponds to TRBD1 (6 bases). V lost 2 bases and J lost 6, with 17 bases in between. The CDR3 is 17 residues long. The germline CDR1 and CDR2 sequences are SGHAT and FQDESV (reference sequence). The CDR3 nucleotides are TGTGCCAGCAGCTTAAATGTCCGGACAGAGCTTAATTCACCCCTCCACTTT. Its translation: CASSLNVRTELNSPLHF.

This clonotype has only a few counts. The CDR3, as DNA: TGTGCCAGCCATGGGGCAGATACGCAGTATTTT. Translating it yields CASHGADTQYF. The chain uses TRBV27 and TRBJ2-3; D is unclear. V shed 8 bases and J shed 4 bases, with 7 bases lying between them. The CDR3 extends over 11 amino acids. Germline V gene sequence: CDR1 MNHEY, CDR2 SMNVEV (reference sequence).

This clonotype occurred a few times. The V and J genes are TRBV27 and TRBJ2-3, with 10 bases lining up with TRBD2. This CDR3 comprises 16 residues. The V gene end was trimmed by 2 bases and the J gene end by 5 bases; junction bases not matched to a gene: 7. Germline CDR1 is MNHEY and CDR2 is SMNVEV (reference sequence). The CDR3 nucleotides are TGTGCCAGCAGTTTAGGGAGCGGGGGGGCCGGAGATACGCAGTATTTT. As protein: CASSLGSGGAGDTQYF.

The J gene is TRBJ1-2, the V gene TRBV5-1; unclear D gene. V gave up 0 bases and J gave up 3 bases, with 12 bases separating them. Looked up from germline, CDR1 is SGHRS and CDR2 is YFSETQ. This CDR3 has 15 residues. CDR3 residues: CASSLAAGSDYGYTF. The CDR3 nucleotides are TGCGCCAGCAGCTTGGCGGCAGGCTCGGACTATGGCTACACCTTC.

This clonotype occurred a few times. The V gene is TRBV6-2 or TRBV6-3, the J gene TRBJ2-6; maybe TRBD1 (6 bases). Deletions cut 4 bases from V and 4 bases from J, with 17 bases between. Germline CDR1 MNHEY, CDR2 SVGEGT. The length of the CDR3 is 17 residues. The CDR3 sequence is CASSLLRAGAGANVLTF. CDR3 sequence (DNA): TGTGCCAGCAGTTTACTCCGGGCAGGGGCAGGGGCCAACGTCCTGACTTTC.

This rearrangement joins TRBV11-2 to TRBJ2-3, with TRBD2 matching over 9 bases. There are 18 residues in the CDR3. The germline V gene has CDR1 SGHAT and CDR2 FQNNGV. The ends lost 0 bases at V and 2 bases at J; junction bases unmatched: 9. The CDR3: CASSLDLASGINTDTQYF. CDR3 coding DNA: TGTGCCAGCAGCTTAGATCTGGCTAGCGGGATCAACACAGATACGCAGTATTTT.

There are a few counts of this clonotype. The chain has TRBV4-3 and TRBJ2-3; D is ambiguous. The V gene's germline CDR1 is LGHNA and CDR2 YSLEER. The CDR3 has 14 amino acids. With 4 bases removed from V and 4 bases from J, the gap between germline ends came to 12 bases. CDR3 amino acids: CASSPNLASDTQYF. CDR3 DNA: TGCGCCAGCAGCCCTAACTTGGCGTCAGATACGCAGTATTTT.

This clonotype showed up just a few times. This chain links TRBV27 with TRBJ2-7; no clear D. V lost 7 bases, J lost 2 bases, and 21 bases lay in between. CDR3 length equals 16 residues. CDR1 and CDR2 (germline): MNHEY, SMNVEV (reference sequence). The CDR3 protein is CASILSFGLGAYEQYV. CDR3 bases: TGTGCCAGCATCTTATCTTTTGGCCTTGGAGCCTACGAGCAGTACGTC.

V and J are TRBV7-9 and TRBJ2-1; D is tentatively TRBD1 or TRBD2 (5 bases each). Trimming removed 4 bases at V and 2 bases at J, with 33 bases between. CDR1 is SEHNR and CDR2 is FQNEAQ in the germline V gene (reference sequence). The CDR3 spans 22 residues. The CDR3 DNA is TGTGCCAGCAGCTCCGAGATCCGGGACCTCGTCCTGCGGCTGTCCGCCTACAATGAGCAGTTCTTC. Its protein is CASSSEIRDLVLRLSAYNEQFF. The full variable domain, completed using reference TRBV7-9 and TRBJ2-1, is DTGVSQNPRHKITKRGQNVTFRCDPISEHNRLYWYRQTLGQGPEFLTYFQNEAQLEKSRLLSDRFSAERPKGSFSTLEIQRTEQGDSAMYLCASSSEIRDLVLRLSAYNEQFFGPGTRLTVL.

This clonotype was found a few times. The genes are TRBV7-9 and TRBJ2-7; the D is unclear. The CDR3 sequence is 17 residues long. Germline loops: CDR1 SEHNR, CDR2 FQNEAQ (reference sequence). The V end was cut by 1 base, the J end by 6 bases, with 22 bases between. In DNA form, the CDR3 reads TGTGCCAGCAGCTTAGATAAGAATGGGGTAGCACAAGCCGAGCAGTACGTC. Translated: CASSLDKNGVAQAEQYV.

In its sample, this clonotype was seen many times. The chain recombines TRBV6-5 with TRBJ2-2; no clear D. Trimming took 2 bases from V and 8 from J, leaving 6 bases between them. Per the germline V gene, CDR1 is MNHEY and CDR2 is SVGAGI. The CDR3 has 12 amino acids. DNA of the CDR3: TGTGCCAGCAGTTACGGGGTGGGGGAGCTGTTTTTT. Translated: CASSYGVGELFF.